One sample yielded the 29 T cell receptor beta chains listed below, sequenced in a study of molecular identifiers for immune sequencing clone quantification. Using its own MiXCR run on the PCR reads, TCRdb lists one record per CDR3 protein. Altogether tens of thousands of distinct CDR3 sequences are present, more than 15% being singletons, with the ten largest covering 0.9% to 1%. The sample was naive CD8+ T cells from blood, with Jurkat cell RNA spiked in. Noted subset: FACS-sorted CD8+CD4-CCR7+CD45RA+ naive T cells. The receptor source for this set is a human donor in good health. Some libraries in this study had Jurkat cell RNA spiked in.

This clonotype occurred many times. The V gene is TRBV5-1, the J gene TRBJ2-1, with D possibly TRBD2 on 6 matching bases. Germline assignment: CDR1 SGHRS and CDR2 YFSETQ. V lost 0 bases and J 10 bases, leaving 11 bases between the germline ends. This CDR3 is built from 13 residues. CDR3 residues: CASSLELAWEQFF. The CDR3 DNA reads as TGCGCCAGCAGCTTGGAACTAGCCTGGGAGCAGTTCTTC.

The chain joins TRBV7-6 to TRBJ2-2; TRBD1 aligns across 8 bases. Germline CDR1 is SGHVS and CDR2 is FNYEAQ. Trimming removed 5 bases from V and 6 bases from J; junction bases left unmatched: 11. This CDR3 has 16 amino acids. Here the CDR3 DNA reads TGTGCCAGCAGCCCCGGACAGGGCGGTTCGCCCGGGGAGCTGTTTTTT. Encoded protein: CASSPGQGGSPGELFF.

Many counts were recorded for this clonotype. The genes are TRBV7-9 and TRBJ1-4, with 7 bases aligning to TRBD1. CDR1 and CDR2 from the germline V gene are SEHNR and FQNEAQ (reference sequence). CDR3 length: 13 amino acids. Losses at the gene ends were 11 bases for V and 4 bases for J; bases not matched to a gene: 7. In DNA, the CDR3 is TGTGCCGGAATAGGACAGGATAATGAAAAACTGTTTTTT. Its translation: CAGIGQDNEKLFF.

There are many counts of this clonotype. This chain joins TRBV23-1 and TRBJ2-1, with TRBD1 as a possible D gene (6 bases). TRBV23-1 is marked as an open reading frame, function uncertain. The CDR3 has 15 residues. V was cut by 2 bases and J by 5 bases, with 13 bases left in between. The chain's CDR3 is CASSQPPRTDNEQFF. CDR3 in DNA: TGCGCCAGCAGTCAACCGCCCCGGACAGACAATGAGCAGTTCTTC.

This clonotype was recorded a few times. With a much larger clone just one base away, this may be a read error. The CDR3 end shows no conserved phenylalanine or tryptophan, and so a read error is likely. The chain couples TRBV23-1 to TRBJ1-1; 9 bases agree with TRBD1. TRBV23-1 is sorted into the ORF group, with uncertain function. The CDR3 is 14 residues long. With V trimmed by 1 base and J by 3 bases, 0 bases remained unmatched. The CDR3 protein is CASSQWTGDTEAFS. The CDR3 nucleotides read TGCGCCAGCAGTCAATGGACAGGGGACACTGAAGCTTTCTCT.

In its sample, this clonotype was seen once. Compared with germline, one end of the junction differs, possibly owing to a read error. This CDR3 is CSVVGPDTGTQYF. CDR3 nucleotide sequence: TGCAGCGTTGTGGGGCCGGACACAGGTACGCAGTATTTT. The chain couples TRBV29-1 to TRBJ2-3, with D possibly TRBD1 on 5 matching bases. Per germline, CDR1 SQVTM and CDR2 ANQGSEA. This CDR3 is 13 amino acids long.

On this clonotype: A much bigger clone sits one base away, suggesting this may be a read error. The chain combines TRBV6-5 with TRBJ1-5; 8 bases agree with TRBD1. Germline V gives CDR1 MNHEY, CDR2 SVGAGI. J gave up 6 bases and V 5 bases, and 9 bases lay outside the gene matches. This CDR3 is 15 amino acids long. Here the CDR3 reads CASSAGAGGFQPQHF. CDR3 in DNA: TGTGCCAGCAGTGCCGGGGCAGGGGGCTTTCAGCCCCAGCATTTT.

The table lists this clonotype with many counts. J is TRBJ1-1 and V is TRBV23-1; D uncertain. TRBV23-1 has ORF status, its function being uncertain. The V end lost 7 bases, the J end lost 4 bases, and 16 bases lay between the germline ends. The CDR3 consists of 14 residues. The CDR3 nucleotides are TGCGCCAGCACGCCAGGAGGGAGAGGCACTGAAGCTTTCTTT. The encoded protein is CASTPGGRGTEAFF.

This clonotype was counted many times. The gene calls are TRBV11-2 and TRBJ2-5; D not resolved. Germline values: CDR1 SGHAT, CDR2 FQNNGV. The length of the CDR3 is 13 residues. V was trimmed by 1 base and J by 3 bases, leaving 6 bases between them. The CDR3 sequence: CASSLVLKETQYF. The CDR3 bases are TGTGCCAGCAGCTTAGTGCTCAAAGAGACCCAGTACTTC.

This clonotype has a handful of counts. This sequence joins TRBV4-3 and TRBJ1-1; TRBD1 aligns across 8 bases. V shed 0 bases, J shed 3 bases, and the junction held 6 bases outside the gene matches. Germline V gene data show CDR1 as LGHNA and CDR2 as YSLEER. The CDR3 is 16 residues long. In nucleotides, the CDR3 is TGCGCCAGCAGCCAAGATTTCAGGGGGCCGGACACTGAAGCTTTCTTT. As protein: CASSQDFRGPDTEAFF.

This clonotype was detected many times. The rearrangement joins TRBV7-2 to TRBJ2-7; D remains unclear. The CDR3 length is 12 residues. The germline CDR1 and CDR2 sequences are SGHTA and FQGNSA. V was cut by 5 bases and J by 5 bases, with 10 bases left in between. The CDR3 DNA is TGTGCCAGCAGCCTCGGTACCCACGAGCAGTACTTC. It yields the protein CASSLGTHEQYF.

This clonotype was seen many times. This chain joins TRBV20-1 and TRBJ2-3, with a possible D match to TRBD2 (5 bases). The CDR3 loop spans 15 amino acids. Trimming removed 0 bases at V and 2 bases at J, with 12 bases between. CDR1 and CDR2 (germline): DFQATT, SNEGSKA (reference sequence). DNA of the CDR3: TGCAGTGCTAGAGATTTGGTAGCGTACACAGATACGCAGTATTTT. Protein product: CSARDLVAYTDTQYF.

The sample holds many counts of this clonotype. The rearrangement links TRBV5-1 to TRBJ2-7; 9 nucleotides align to TRBD1. The J segment lost 3 bases and the V segment lost 3 bases, leaving 4 bases of the junction unmatched. Germline-derived CDR1 and CDR2 are SGHRS and YFSETQ. There are 14 residues in the CDR3. The CDR3 reads CASSSPTGGYEQYF. Written as DNA, the CDR3 is TGCGCCAGCAGCTCCCCGACAGGGGGCTACGAGCAGTACTTC.

With respect to this clonotype: A much larger clone lies one base from this, so it may be a read error. The V gene is TRBV12-3 or TRBV12-4, the J gene TRBJ2-5; no reliable D call. The V end was cut by 9 bases, the J end by 6 bases, with 26 bases between. The CDR3 has 16 residues. CDR3 residues: CASSPKRTIVPQTQYF. CDR3 bases: TGTGCCAGTTCCCCAAAGCGTACCATTGTTCCCCAGACCCAGTACTTC.

This clonotype was recorded at least ten times. This chain links TRBV5-4 with TRBJ2-1, with TRBD2 matching 12 bases. With 2 bases clipped from V and 6 bases from J, the junction kept 6 bases outside the gene matches. The CDR3 is 16 residues long. CDR1 and CDR2 from the germline V gene are SGHNT and YYREEE (reference sequence). Here the CDR3 DNA reads TGTGCCAGCAGCTTATGGGGGACTAGCGGGCTCAATGAGCAGTTCTTC. This translates into CASSLWGTSGLNEQFF. Looking up the rest from reference TRBV5-4 and TRBJ2-1 gives the full variable domain: ETGVTQSPTHLIKTRGQQVTLRCSSQSGHNTVSWYQQALGQGPQFIFQYYREEENGRGNFPPRFSGLQFPNYSSELNVNALELDDSALYLCASSLWGTSGLNEQFFGPGTRLTVL.

The V call is TRBV5-1, the J call TRBJ2-6, with D perhaps matching TRBD2 (5 bases). The ends were cut back, 4 bases at V and 0 bases at J, with 14 bases in the middle. The CDR3 runs to 17 residues. Germline CDR1 SGHRS, CDR2 YFSETQ. The CDR3 protein is CASSITPGSSGANVLTF. As DNA, the CDR3 is TGCGCCAGCAGCATCACCCCTGGGAGCTCTGGGGCCAACGTCCTGACTTTC. Drawing the rest from reference TRBV5-1 and TRBJ2-6, the complete variable domain is KAGVTQTPRYLIKTRGQQVTLSCSPISGHRSVSWYQQTPGQGLQFLFEYFSETQRNKGNFPGRFSGRQFSNSRSEMNVSTLELGDSALYLCASSITPGSSGANVLTFGAGSRLTVL.

This clonotype was recorded many times. The J gene is TRBJ1-3, the V gene TRBV29-1, with TRBD1 as a possible D gene (6 bases). This CDR3 is built from 11 residues. Trimming stripped 8 bases from V and 12 bases from J, with 17 bases between. In germline, CDR1 is SQVTM, CDR2 ANQGSEA. CDR3: CSTCLEGGIYF. CDR3 bases: TGCAGCACCTGCTTGGAAGGGGGCATATATTTT.

In this sample, this clonotype turned up many times. The rearrangement uses TRBV6-5 and TRBJ1-1, with no clear D. The CDR3 runs to 12 residues. Trimming stripped 5 bases from V and 0 bases from J, with 4 bases between. CDR1 is MNHEY and CDR2 is SVGAGI in the germline V gene. CDR3 DNA sequence: TGTGCCAGCAGTCGCCTGAACACTGAAGCTTTCTTT. Protein product: CASSRLNTEAFF.

This clonotype occurred many times. This chain uses TRBV4-3 with TRBJ1-1; D may be TRBD1 (5 bases). The CDR3 is 12 amino acids. Germline CDR1 is LGHNA and CDR2 is YSLEER. Trimming removed 0 bases from V and 13 bases from J, with 12 bases in between. CDR3 loop: CASSQDVREVFF. The CDR3 bases are TGCGCCAGCAGCCAAGATGTCAGGGAGGTTTTCTTT.

The table lists this clonotype with many counts. This chain connects TRBV6-2 or TRBV6-3 to TRBJ2-2, with D possibly TRBD1 on 5 matching bases. Germline V gives CDR1 MNHEY, CDR2 SVGEGT. There are 14 residues in the CDR3. Trimming took off 8 bases at V and 4 bases at J, with 14 bases between the two ends. CDR3 coding DNA: TGTGCCAGCGGAATTCTACAGGTCACCGGGGAGCTGTTTTTT. This translates into CASGILQVTGELFF.

This clonotype was recorded many times. V usage is TRBV4-1 and J usage is TRBJ1-1, with D hard to call. Per the germline V gene, CDR1 is MGHRA and CDR2 is YSYEKL. Trimming removed 3 bases at V and 7 bases at J, with 12 bases between. CDR3 length equals 13 residues. In DNA form, the CDR3 reads TGCGCCAGCAGCCAGAGTGTGCTACTTGAAGCTTTCTTT. Its protein is CASSQSVLLEAFF.

Ten or more counts support this clonotype. This chain links TRBV20-1 with TRBJ2-7; 7 nucleotides align to TRBD1. This CDR3 comprises 15 residues. Germline V CDR1 and CDR2: DFQATT, SNEGSKA (reference sequence). The V segment lost 0 bases and the J segment 0 bases; nucleotides outside the gene matches: 5. The CDR3 region has the DNA TGCAGTGCTAGAGATCGGGGACAGTCCTCCTACGAGCAGTACTTC. This codes for CSARDRGQSSYEQYF.

This clonotype came up many times. V and J are TRBV20-1 and TRBJ1-2; D not resolved. V was shortened by 8 bases and J by 1 base, with 14 bases between the two germline ends. Germline V gene data show CDR1 as DFQATT and CDR2 as SNEGSKA (reference sequence). The CDR3 consists of 13 residues. The CDR3 is CSHKMVVNYGYTF. CDR3 bases: TGCAGTCATAAGATGGTAGTTAACTATGGCTACACCTTC.

In its sample, this clonotype was seen many times. The rearrangement links TRBV5-1 to TRBJ2-7; D is ambiguous. Germline assignment: CDR1 SGHRS and CDR2 YFSETQ. This CDR3 has 12 amino acids. V dropped 4 bases and J dropped 6 bases, with 11 bases sitting between them. CDR3 residues: CASSGREVEQYF. The CDR3 DNA reads as TGCGCCAGCAGCGGTAGAGAGGTCGAGCAGTACTTC. Drawing the rest from reference TRBV5-1 and TRBJ2-7, the complete variable domain is KAGVTQTPRYLIKTRGQQVTLSCSPISGHRSVSWYQQTPGQGLQFLFEYFSETQRNKGNFPGRFSGRQFSNSRSEMNVSTLELGDSALYLCASSGREVEQYFGPGTRLTVT.

This clonotype was seen many times. The CDR3 DNA reads TGTGCCAGCAGCCACTACTTATCGCGGGGCGAAAAACTGTTTTTT. It codes for CASSHYLSRGEKLFF. V is TRBV13 and J is TRBJ1-4, with D perhaps TRBD1 (5 bases). There are 15 residues in the CDR3. Trimming shortened V by 5 bases and J by 8 bases, and 18 bases separated the two germline ends. The germline CDR1 and CDR2 sequences are PRHDT and FYEKMQ (reference sequence).

This clonotype showed up just a few times. The rearrangement uses TRBV6-2 or TRBV6-3 and TRBJ2-1; 13 bases map to TRBD2. V lost 3 bases and J lost 9; bases outside the gene matches: 5. The CDR3 totals 15 residues. From germline, CDR1 is MNHEY and CDR2 SVGEGT. CDR3 region: CASSYGLAGVVEQFF. The CDR3 nucleotides are TGTGCCAGCAGTTATGGACTAGCGGGGGTGGTTGAGCAGTTCTTC.

Note on this clonotype: This may arise from a read error, as a much more abundant clone is one base away. The chain joins TRBV5-6 to TRBJ2-7; TRBD1 agrees at 7 bases. Germline lookup yields CDR1 SGHDT and CDR2 YYEEEE. The CDR3 spans 13 residues. Trimming took 4 bases from V and 2 from J; bases not matched to a gene: 3. CDR3 coding DNA: TGTGCCAGCAGCCGGACAGGAACCTACGAGCAGTACTTC. The encoded protein is CASSRTGTYEQYF.

This clonotype was seen at least ten times. The chain has TRBV27 and TRBJ2-5; 8 bases map to TRBD2. Germline V gives CDR1 MNHEY, CDR2 SMNVEV (reference sequence). The junction had 9 bases not matched to a gene; V was cut back by 4 bases and J by 5 bases. The CDR3 spans 15 residues. CDR3 nucleotides: TGTGCCAGCAGTTCTTTAGCGGGGATGGAGGAGACCCAGTACTTC. This encodes CASSSLAGMEETQYF.

This clonotype was seen a handful of times. The chain combines TRBV12-3 or TRBV12-4 with TRBJ1-4; D not resolved. The CDR3 extends over 15 amino acids. V dropped 8 bases and J dropped 5 bases, with 18 bases sitting between them. DNA of the CDR3: TGTGCCAGCTGCCCTTCTCAACAGTTGAATGAAAAACTGTTTTTT. Translating it yields CASCPSQQLNEKLFF.